This paragraph covers one TCR beta chain sequence. Its specific antigen is unknown. Base qualities are not at hand, and no much larger clone is one base apart. The sample comes from a study of OX40 agonist ivuxolimab in advanced cancers. Regarding the study in general: Ivuxolimab, which targeted the costimulatory receptor OX40 (CD134), was an agonistic, fully human IgG2 monoclonal antibody. Intravenous ivuxolimab was administered to patients every 2 weeks at six dose levels: 0.01, 0.1, 0.3, 1.5, 3 and 10 mg/kg. Of the roughly 54 dose-escalation patients, hepatocellular carcinoma was present in around 19, melanoma in approximately 15, renal cell carcinoma in 9 and head and neck cancer in 9. In the dose-escalation cohort, approximately 82% of patients were male, and the mean age was 60 years with a range of roughly 23 to 79. Patients were allowed to have had prior anti-PD-1, anti-PD-L1 or anti-CTLA-4 therapy, and 40% of the dose-escalation patients had previously received checkpoint inhibitors. Partial responses were achieved by three dose-escalation patients, of whom one had hepatocellular carcinoma and two had cutaneous melanoma. Peripheral TCRbeta sequencing was intended to test whether TCR sequence diversity was altered and clonal T-cell expansion was caused by ivuxolimab. The monotherapy dose-escalation portion (N ≈ 56 patients) of the phase I ivuxolimab trial is reported in the paper.

What the study reported, not specific to this receptor: At doses of 0.1 to 3.0 mg/kg, clonal expansion of both CD4+ and CD8+ T cells in blood was seen between baseline and week 6. In the 0.1-3.0 mg/kg groups, partial responders had among the lowest normalized peripheral clonal expansion, particularly in CD8+ T cells. The antigen specificity of the peripheral T cells that underwent clonal expansion was not determined. After ivuxolimab, CD8+ T cells had more expanded clones than CD4+ T cells on average. Low levels of normalized T-cell clonal expansion were also shown by some nonresponding patients.

The CDR3, from cysteine to phenylalanine, totals 15 residues. Of the read, only the CDR3 DNA is kept; its 45 bases are in frame from base 1. V sheds 3 bases and J sheds 4 bases, leaving 12 bases between their ends. As encoded in the germline V gene, CDR1 is SGHVS while CDR2 is FNYEAQ. For sequencing of the TCRbeta CDR3 region, genomic DNA was extracted from the sorted cells. TCRbeta CDR3 regions were sequenced using the immunoSEQ Assay. This immuneACCESS table, as held by TCRdb, lists in-frame sequences with V and J called but not all clones. Of the missing ones, under half trace to an unresolved V gene in checked studies; the others have no known cause. Present in this sample are 65,000 to 95,000 clones, approximately 90% of which were seen just once. Of the sample, about 11% is held by the ten largest clones. Patients with a history of autoimmune disease or receiving systemic immunosuppression were excluded from the trial. In every dose cohort, peripheral blood was drawn for TCR sequencing at baseline, cycle 4 day 1, and cycle 7 day 1. Samples were obtained from an open-label, multicenter, first-in-human phase I dose-escalation trial of ivuxolimab. Adults with locally advanced or metastatic melanoma, renal cell carcinoma, hepatocellular carcinoma or head and neck squamous cell carcinoma were enrolled in the trial. CD4+ and CD8+ T cells were sorted separately from peripheral blood before TCR sequencing.

Sequenced material: CD4+ or CD8+ T cells sorted from blood, taken in a trial of the OX40 agonist ivuxolimab. The receptor comes from an adult with an advanced solid tumor such as melanoma, head and neck, liver or kidney cancer. The chain is encoded by TRBV7-6 joined to TRBJ2-2, with no reliable assignment of the D segment. At the DNA level, the sequence is TGTGCCAGCAGCTTTTTTAGCAGCCGCACCGGGGAGCTGTTTTTT. Its amino acids are CASSFFSSRTGELFF.